Listed here are 6 T cell receptor beta chains from one sample, sequenced in a study of blood T cell repertoires in COVID-19. Sequencing used immunoSEQ multiplex PCR; TCRdb keeps in-frame clones, though not all of them. The table lists about 170,000 clones, 80% to 90% of them singletons. Sequencing input: peripheral blood. Receptors originate from a woman older than 75 with acute or convalescent COVID-19.

The chain uses TRBV19 and TRBJ2-4; weak D call: TRBD2 (5 bases). Trimming took off 10 bases at V and 7 bases at J, with 23 bases between the two ends. This CDR3 has 15 residues. From germline, CDR1 is LNHDA and CDR2 SQIVND (reference sequence). The CDR3 nucleotides are TGTGCCACGTCCGGGATATCTGGTCAAGGGAACATTCAGTACTTC. Its protein is CATSGISGQGNIQYF.

The chain carries TRBV7-8 and TRBJ2-1; D is uncertain. With 5 bases removed from V and 9 bases from J, the gap between germline ends came to 11 bases. The CDR3 covers 12 residues. Germline V lookup: CDR1 SGHVS, CDR2 FQNEAQ. CDR3 sequence reads: CASSHLRGEQFF. As DNA, the CDR3 is TGTGCCAGCAGCCATCTGCGTGGTGAGCAGTTCTTC.

The V and J genes are TRBV11-2 and TRBJ2-1; 7 bases match TRBD2. The CDR3 length is 14 residues. V dropped 1 base and J dropped 6; count of bases not matched to a gene: 3. Germline CDR1 reads SGHAT; CDR2 reads FQNNGV. The CDR3 spells CASSLALATNEQFF. DNA of the CDR3: TGTGCCAGCAGCTTAGCACTAGCGACCAATGAGCAGTTCTTC.

The V and J genes are TRBV18 and TRBJ1-1, with D possibly being TRBD1 (5 bases). Germline lookup yields CDR1 KGHSH and CDR2 LQKENI. Trimming removed 3 bases from V and 1 base from J, with 12 bases in between. The CDR3 spans 15 residues. The CDR3 DNA reads as TGTGCCAGCTCACCTACACAGGCCCAGAACACTGAAGCTTTCTTT. Amino acid sequence: CASSPTQAQNTEAFF. Drawing the rest from reference TRBV18 and TRBJ1-1, the complete variable domain is NAGVMQNPRHLVRRRGQEARLRCSPMKGHSHVYWYRQLPEEGLKFMVYLQKENIIDESGMPKERFSAEFPKEGPSILRIQQVVRGDSAAYFCASSPTQAQNTEAFFGQGTRLTVV.

The V gene is TRBV4-3, the J gene TRBJ1-1, with D perhaps TRBD1 (6 bases). Trimming removed 1 base from V and 4 bases from J, with 7 bases in between. The CDR3 totals 13 residues. The germline V gene encodes CDR1 LGHNA and CDR2 YSLEER. The CDR3 region is CASSQGTVTEAFF. The CDR3 DNA sequence: TGCGCCAGCAGCCAAGGGACAGTCACTGAAGCTTTCTTT.

The chain links TRBV7-9 to TRBJ2-3, with a possible D match to TRBD1 (6 bases). The CDR3 spans 15 residues. V was clipped by 5 bases and J by 4 bases, with 16 bases between them. Germline CDR1 and CDR2: SEHNR and FQNEAQ (reference sequence). The CDR3 region has the DNA TGTGCCAGCAGCCCGCAGGGGAGTGCCGCAGATACGCAGTATTTT. The encoded protein is CASSPQGSAADTQYF. Variable domain in full (rest from reference TRBV7-9 and TRBJ2-3): DTGVSQNPRHKITKRGQNVTFRCDPISEHNRLYWYRQTLGQGPEFLTYFQNEAQLEKSRLLSDRFSAERPKGSFSTLEIQRTEQGDSAMYLCASSPQGSAADTQYFGPGTRLTVL.